This T cell receptor (beta chain) came from a study of shared clonotypes between healthy human individuals. TCRdb's copy holds only in-frame clones and misses some; the assay was immunoSEQ multiplex PCR. The data hold roughly 76,000 clones, with over 55% observed a single time. The CD8 memory fraction combined CD45RO+ cells with TemRA cells (CCR7-negative CD45RA+). Study-wide results and caveats: Around 5% of naive CD4 clonotypes were common to several donors.

About this clone itself: Its specificity is not known.

Sequencing was done on a sample of memory CD8+ T cells sorted from blood. Regarding subset: CD45RO+ cells pooled with CCR7-negative TemRA cells. The sequence was obtained from a man under 40 in good health.

The CDR3 loop reads CASSPRWQLYGYTF. CDR3 nucleotide sequence: TGTGCCAGCAGTCCCCGGTGGCAGCTGTATGGCTACACCTTC. V usage is TRBV28 and J usage is TRBJ1-2, with no clear D. The ends were cut back, 5 bases at V and 5 bases at J, with 15 bases in the middle. The germline gives CDR1 MDHEN, CDR2 SYDVKM. There are 14 residues in the CDR3.